Listed below are T cell receptor beta chains from one sample, sequenced in a study of early T cells in non-severe SARS-CoV-2 infection. One entry per CDR3 protein, called by TCRdb with MiXCR from the 5' RACE reads. This table has 95,000 to 100,000 distinct CDR3 sequences, around 13% appearing once. Sequenced input: whole blood. These receptors came from an adult who was a healthcare worker with PCR-confirmed SARS-CoV-2 infection or an uninfected control (not recorded which). Both conserved end residues are part of each CDR3. The D gene is left open where the match is weak. Clone size is shown for a subset of rows, as once, few, many or a class of expanded clone.

V: TRBV12-3/TRBV12-4
J: TRBJ2-6
size: many
D: .
CDR3: CASSLSSGANVLTF
DNA: TGTGCCAGCAGTTTGAGCTCTGGGGCCAACGTCCTGACTTTC

V: TRBV2
J: TRBJ2-2
size: few
D: .
CDR3: CASWVMLHGGELFF
DNA: TGTGCCAGTTGGGTAATGCTCCACGGCGGGGAGCTGTTTTTT

V: TRBV12-3/TRBV12-4
J: TRBJ1-2
size: .
D: .
CDR3: CASSLAAPGGYTF
DNA: TGTGCCAGCAGTTTAGCGGCCCCGGGAGGCTACACCTTC

V: TRBV20-1
J: TRBJ1-5
size: .
D: .
CDR3: CSGGHPNQPQHF
DNA: TGCAGCGGAGGACATCCGAATCAGCCCCAGCATTTT

V: TRBV5-1
J: TRBJ2-5
size: many
D: .
CDR3: CASSLYGNQETQYF
DNA: TGCGCCAGCAGCTTATATGGGAACCAAGAGACCCAGTACTTC

V: TRBV10-3
J: TRBJ2-3
size: few
D: .
CDR3: CASQGSSERAVADTQYF
DNA: TGTGCCTCCCAGGGGAGTAGTGAGCGGGCGGTAGCAGATACGCAGTATTTT

V: TRBV6-2/TRBV6-3
J: TRBJ1-5
size: once
D: .
CDR3: CASRLRDVANQPQHF
DNA: TGTGCCAGCAGACTGAGGGACGTAGCCAATCAGCCCCAGCATTTT

V: TRBV19
J: TRBJ2-3
size: .
D: TRBD1
CDR3: CASSTSGGGTDTQYF
DNA: TGTGCCAGTAGTACATCAGGGGGTGGCACAGATACGCAGTATTTT

V: TRBV5-1
J: TRBJ2-5
size: .
D: .
CDR3: CASSLLLETQYF
DNA: TGCGCCAGCAGCTTGCTCCTGGAGACCCAGTACTTC

V: TRBV28
J: TRBJ2-5
size: .
D: .
CDR3: CASSLYGVEQETQYF
DNA: TGTGCCAGCAGTTTATACGGGGTCGAGCAAGAGACCCAGTACTTC

V: TRBV7-3
J: TRBJ2-2
size: many
D: TRBD2
CDR3: CASSSGLAGAHPGELFF
DNA: TGTGCCAGCAGCTCCGGACTAGCGGGGGCTCATCCCGGGGAGCTGTTTTTT

V: TRBV28
J: TRBJ2-6
size: many
D: .
CDR3: CASMGEYLVSSGANVLTF
DNA: TGTGCCAGCATGGGGGAATATCTAGTCAGCTCTGGGGCCAACGTCCTGACTTTC

V: TRBV27
J: TRBJ2-2
size: .
D: .
CDR3: CASSSLWNTGELFF
DNA: TGTGCCAGCAGTTCCCTCTGGAACACCGGGGAGCTGTTTTTT

V: TRBV24-1
J: TRBJ1-2
size: .
D: .
CDR3: CATSDGPIYGYTF
DNA: TGTGCCACCAGTGATGGGCCCATCTATGGCTACACCTTC

V: TRBV7-2
J: TRBJ1-4
size: many
D: .
CDR3: CASSLGPATNEKLFF
DNA: TGTGCCAGCAGCTTAGGGCCGGCAACTAATGAAAAACTGTTTTTT

V: TRBV12-3/TRBV12-4
J: TRBJ1-5
size: few
D: .
CDR3: CASSLGIPPQHF
DNA: TGTGCCAGCAGTTTAGGGATTCCACCCCAGCATTTT

V: TRBV28
J: TRBJ2-2
size: few
D: TRBD1
CDR3: CASSFLGGFVGTGELFF
DNA: TGTGCCAGCAGTTTTTTAGGGGGCTTCGTCGGGACCGGGGAGCTGTTTTTT

V: TRBV27
J: TRBJ2-5
size: many
D: TRBD1
CDR3: CASSPYRGRSETQYF
DNA: TGTGCCAGCAGTCCCTACAGGGGGCGCTCAGAGACCCAGTACTTC

V: TRBV12-3/TRBV12-4
J: TRBJ1-1
size: many
D: TRBD1
CDR3: CASSPNLGQAEAFF
DNA: TGTGCCAGCAGTCCCAACCTAGGACAGGCGGAAGCTTTCTTT

V: TRBV2
J: TRBJ1-6
size: few
D: .
CDR3: CASRDGTTERSPLHF
DNA: TGTGCCAGCAGAGACGGGACTACTGAACGTTCACCCCTCCACTTT

V: TRBV10-3
J: TRBJ1-2
size: .
D: .
CDR3: CAISESGQVYGYTF
DNA: TGTGCCATCAGTGAGTCCGGGCAGGTCTATGGCTACACCTTC

V: TRBV7-2
J: TRBJ2-3
size: few
D: TRBD2
CDR3: CASRPSGGHTDTQYF
DNA: TGTGCCAGCCGACCTAGCGGGGGCCACACAGATACGCAGTATTTT